This T cell receptor beta chain was observed in a study of cytomegalovirus exposure and HLA in healthy donors. This clone was observed once. PCR employed 60 Vbeta and 13 Jbeta primers. Profiling relied on immunoSEQ multiplex PCR, and the TCRdb table lists in-frame clones only, not all of them. This table holds under 150,000 clones, about 80% found once. The clonotype originates from a man between 40 and 49 years old in good health and CMV-seropositive. The sequencing sample was made of PBMCs.

CDR3 nucleotides: TGTGCCAGCAGCTTCACGGGAGATACGCAGTATTTT. This encodes CASSFTGDTQYF. The V call is TRBV7-9, the J call TRBJ2-3; D gene unclear. Trimming took off 3 bases at V and 5 bases at J, with 6 bases between the two ends. CDR1 SEHNR and CDR2 FQNEAQ come from the germline V gene (reference sequence). The CDR3 covers 12 residues.